The clone carrying this T cell receptor beta chain occurred a few times. Its matching antigen is unknown. Per germline, CDR1 LNHDA and CDR2 SQIVND (reference sequence). V shed 1 base and J shed 0 bases, with 13 bases lying between them. The CDR3 has 16 amino acids. Primers for the PCR totalled 60 Vbeta and 13 Jbeta. Clones were sequenced by immunoSEQ multiplex PCR, and TCRdb holds only the in-frame ones, with some missing. The table has approximately 180,000 clones, 84% seen once. This specimen belongs to a study of cytomegalovirus exposure and HLA in healthy donors. Whole-study context: Of the donors genotyped, 398 in all, about 82% fell in the Caucasian-associated ancestry cluster.

General study results and limits: Most TCR beta V segments were productive about 87% or about 30% of the time in an earlier analysis. Associated with cytomegalovirus, according to the listing, were around 170 TCR beta chains. While the bulk of TCR sequences proved rare, some public TCRs turned up in many donors.

The chain uses TRBV19 and TRBJ2-7; no firm D call. This clonotype was sampled from a young man in good health and CMV-seronegative. Sequencing was carried out using PBMCs. CDR3 loop: CASSIGIRPSSYEQYF. The CDR3 coding sequence is TGTGCCAGTAGTATAGGAATCCGTCCTAGCTCCTACGAGCAGTACTTC.